A single sample is the source of the 4 T cell receptor beta chains below, sequenced in a study of monozygotic twins with inflammatory bowel disease. With the 5' RACE reads reprocessed, TCRdb shows one record per CDR3 protein and no DNA. Recorded for this sample: roughly 300,000 distinct CDR3 sequences. Sequencing was done on a sample of blood. These receptors all come from a human donor with ulcerative colitis or Crohn's disease, or a healthy co-twin of an affected twin (not recorded which).

The genes are TRBV7-9 and TRBJ2-7; absent DNA, TCRdb's TRBD1 call cannot be checked. The CDR3 consists of 14 residues. CDR1 is SEHNR, CDR2 FQNEAQ, per germline (reference sequence). The CDR3 is CASSLDRGLYEQYF.

The chain employs TRBV24-1 and TRBJ2-1; TCRdb designates TRBD1, a call that cannot be tested without DNA. Germline V lookup: CDR1 KGHDR, CDR2 SFDVKD. The CDR3 consists of 14 residues. The CDR3 sequence is CATSEPPSSNEQFF.

The chain recombines TRBV7-3 with TRBJ2-2. Germline V gives CDR1 SGHTA, CDR2 FQGTGA. The CDR3 extends over 16 amino acids. The CDR3 sequence is CASSLLTGIGTGELFF.

V usage is TRBV5-4 and J usage is TRBJ1-2; the D call from TCRdb, TRBD1, cannot be confirmed without DNA. The CDR3 runs to 16 residues. Germline V gene data show CDR1 as SGHNT and CDR2 as YYREEE (reference sequence). CDR3: CASSLGGGQTVASYTF.